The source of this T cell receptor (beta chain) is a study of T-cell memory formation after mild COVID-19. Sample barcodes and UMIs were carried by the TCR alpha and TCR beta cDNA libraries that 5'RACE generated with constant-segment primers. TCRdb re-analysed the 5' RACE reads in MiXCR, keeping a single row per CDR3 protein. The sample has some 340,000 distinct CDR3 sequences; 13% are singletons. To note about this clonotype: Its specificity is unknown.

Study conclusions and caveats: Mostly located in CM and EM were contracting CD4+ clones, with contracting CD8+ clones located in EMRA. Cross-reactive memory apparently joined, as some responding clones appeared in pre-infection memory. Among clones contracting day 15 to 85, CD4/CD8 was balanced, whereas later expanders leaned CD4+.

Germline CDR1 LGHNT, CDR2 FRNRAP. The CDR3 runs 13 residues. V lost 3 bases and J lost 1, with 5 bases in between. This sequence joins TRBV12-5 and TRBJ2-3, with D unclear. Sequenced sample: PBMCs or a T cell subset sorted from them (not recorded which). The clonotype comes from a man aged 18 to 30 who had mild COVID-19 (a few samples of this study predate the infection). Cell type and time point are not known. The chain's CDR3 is CASGFAGTDTQYF. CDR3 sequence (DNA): TGTGCTAGTGGTTTCGCCGGCACAGATACGCAGTATTTT.